This T cell receptor beta chain came from a study of blood T cell repertoires in COVID-19 (TCRdb year 2020). Context from the whole study: Collaborator samples came from the United States, Italy and Spain and covered acute and convalescent phases of COVID-19. The prospective study material was composed of cDNA or gDNA derived from T cells, B-cell-depleted T cells, or PBMCs. The dataset comprised deeply sampled blood TCRbeta repertoires from subjects exposed to, actively infected with, or recovered from COVID-19. The repertoires were released in a freely available public database meant as a resource for research on the immune response to SARS-CoV-2. Samples were obtained from the ongoing ImmuneRACE study (first 160 participants) and from 950 to 1,500 subjects provided by 6 global collaborators. A de-identified subject ID, COVID-19 status, age in years and sex were almost always included in the sample metadata. Where available, HLA class I and class II types were obtained from metadata supplied by the sample provider rather than from assay-based typing. What the work shows at the level of the full study, not this receptor alone: The amount of clinical and demographic metadata varied by source and participant and was provided uncurated.

TCRbeta CDR3 regions were amplified from genomic DNA using the immunoSEQ Assay, a bias-controlled multiplex PCR. On the authors' methods: The number of nucleated cells in each sample was estimated from the amplification of reference gene primers within the assay. Sequence reads were collapsed and filtered to measure the absolute abundance of every unique TCRbeta CDR3 rearrangement. For each sample, productive Simpson clonality was calculated as the square root of Simpson's diversity index over productive rearrangements. TCRdb carries this immuneACCESS record with in-frame sequences only. Its versions omit some clonotypes, under half of them owing to an unresolved V gene in the studies checked, with the rest unexplained. The V and J calls and clone size come from that table; D and trimming were worked out from the DNA. Present in this sample are some 250,000 clones, 70% to 90% of which were seen just once. The ten largest account for 0.95% to 1% of the sample.

Sequences GTSNPN (CDR1) and SVGIG (CDR2) are obtained from the germline V gene (reference sequence). V was cut back by 0 bases and J by 8 bases, leaving a gap of 10 bases between them. The CDR3 runs 12 residues from the cysteine to the phenylalanine. Only CDR3 DNA remains: 36 bases, in frame from the first base. Another Seattle source contributed samples from volunteer blood donors who had recovered from COVID-19. Whole blood was collected in K2EDTA tubes by collaborating institutions according to the institutions' own protocols. For TCRbeta analysis, collaborators shipped samples as frozen whole blood, isolated PBMCs, or DNA extracted from either of those sample types. Remarks on this clone: The antigen it binds to is not known. There are no base qualities to consult, and no much larger clone falls within one base.

Sequencing used peripheral blood. The chain joins TRBV30 to TRBJ1-2; no confident D gene assignment can be made. This clonotype originated in a woman in her thirties or forties who had recovered from COVID-19. This receptor carries the CDR3 CAWSVFRRGYTF. The DNA is TGTGCCTGGAGTGTATTCCGGCGGGGCTACACCTTC.